A few counts support the clone carrying this TCR beta chain. With V trimmed by 6 bases and J by 8 bases, 8 bases remained unmatched. The length of the CDR3 is 15 residues. The germline gives CDR1 MNHEY, CDR2 SMNVEV (reference sequence). This sample is drawn from a study of blood T cells in healthy people across ages. Alongside a J-beta primer mix, a sample-barcoded 5' primer served in a second PCR lasting 7 to 11 cycles. TCRdb independently ran MiXCR on the 5' RACE reads; one entry per CDR3 protein. The sample records about 560,000 distinct CDR3 sequences, around 27% being singletons. Roughly 10 milliliters was the volume of peripheral blood drawn from each donor. These same data were also listed under a study on T cells of mothers and their children. Per that paper: Mothers and children who were related shared slightly more overlap than unrelated pairs, but not significantly more.

The TCR originated in a boy between 2 and 15 years old in good health. The sample was blood. This chain uses TRBV27 with TRBJ2-1; 12 bases align to TRBD2. CDR3 amino acids: CASRSGLAGLYEQFF. CDR3 sequence (DNA): TGTGCCAGCAGATCCGGACTAGCGGGATTATATGAGCAGTTCTTC.